What follows are 13 T cell receptor beta chains derived from one specimen sequenced in a study of CD8 T cells in ankylosing spondylitis. One entry per CDR3 protein, called by TCRdb with MiXCR from the 5' RACE reads. Of 200,000 to 300,000 distinct CDR3 sequences in the sample, around 9.1% are singletons; the top ten hold almost 7%. Material: blood, either unsorted or a sorted T cell fraction (not recorded which). Every receptor here comes from a male donor with ankylosing spondylitis or in good health (not recorded which).

There are a few counts of this clonotype. V gene TRBV7-2 combines with J gene TRBJ2-1, with D possibly being TRBD2 (5 bases). V was trimmed by 1 base and J by 4 bases, leaving 11 bases between them. Germline CDR1 SGHTA, CDR2 FQGNSA. The CDR3 length is 15 residues. CDR3 in DNA: TGTGCCAGCAGCTTAGGCCAAGGACTTTACAATGAGCAGTTCTTC. This sequence encodes CASSLGQGLYNEQFF. The full variable domain, in which reference TRBV7-2 and TRBJ2-1 provide the parts outside the CDR3, is GAGVSQSPSNKVTEKGKDVELRCDPISGHTALYWYRQSLGQGLEFLIYFQGNSAPDKSGLPSDRFSAERTGGSVSTLTIQRTQQEDSAVYLCASSLGQGLYNEQFFGPGTRLTVL.

There are many counts of this clonotype. The chain uses TRBV9 and TRBJ2-3; TRBD2 matches 7 bases. The ends lost 3 bases at V and 0 bases at J; junction bases unmatched: 7. CDR3 size: 16 residues. The V gene's germline CDR1 is SGDLS and CDR2 YYNGEE. The CDR3 DNA sequence: TGTGCCAGCAGCGGGGGGGGGAAGACTAGCACAGATACGCAGTATTTT. Protein product: CASSGGGKTSTDTQYF.

This clonotype was counted ten times or more. The rearrangement joins TRBV21-1 to TRBJ2-1; the listed D gene, TRBD1, was not tested against the DNA. TRBV21-1 is a known pseudogene. The CDR3 loop spans 16 amino acids. This CDR3 is CASSKVTGGLNNEQFF. CDR3 DNA: TGTGCCAGCAGCAAAGTGACGGGGGGGCTTAACAATGAGCAGTTCTTC.

This clonotype was recorded a few times. This chain uses TRBV7-2 with TRBJ2-5; D is undetermined. Germline-derived CDR1 and CDR2 are SGHTA and FQGNSA. V lost 1 base, J lost 9 bases, and 9 bases lay in between. The CDR3 length is 12 residues. Written as DNA, the CDR3 is TGTGCCAGCAGCTTAGTCGGAGTTGCCCAGTACTTC. It is translated as CASSLVGVAQYF.

This clonotype has a count of ten or more. The chain couples TRBV6-6 to TRBJ1-2, with D uncertain. V was trimmed by 7 bases and J by 3 bases, leaving 12 bases between them. In germline, CDR1 is MNHNY, CDR2 SVGAGI (reference sequence). The CDR3 totals 13 residues. CDR3 nucleotide sequence: TGTGCCAGCACCTATACCCCAGACTATGGCTACACCTTC. Translated, it gives CASTYTPDYGYTF.

This clonotype was counted ten times or more. The CDR3 nucleotides read TGTGCCAGCAGCTTGGGAGACGCGATGAACACTGAAGCTTTCTTT. Translation: CASSLGDAMNTEAFF. The chain is built from TRBV5-6 and TRBJ1-1; D not certain. Germline assignment: CDR1 SGHDT and CDR2 YYEEEE. The length of the CDR3 is 15 residues. The V end lost 0 bases, the J end lost 0 bases, and 9 bases lay between the germline ends.

The sample holds many counts of this clonotype. This chain connects TRBV11-3 to TRBJ2-3; 16 bases fit TRBD2. The junction had 17 bases not matched to a gene; V was cut back by 4 bases and J by 4 bases. CDR1 is SGHNT, CDR2 YENEEA, per germline. This CDR3 spans 21 amino acids. The CDR3: CASSSHLQTGTSGRASDTQYF. The DNA for the CDR3 is TGTGCCAGCAGCTCGCACCTACAAACCGGGACTAGCGGGAGGGCGTCAGATACGCAGTATTTT.

This clonotype was detected ten times or more. The chain couples TRBV19 to TRBJ2-7; 7 nucleotides line up with TRBD2. This CDR3 comprises 15 residues. Germline-derived CDR1 and CDR2 are LNHDA and SQIVND (reference sequence). The J segment lost 2 bases and the V segment lost 2 bases, leaving 6 bases of the junction unmatched. The CDR3 sequence: CASSISASGAYEQYF. In nucleotides, the CDR3 is TGTGCCAGTAGTATATCGGCTAGCGGCGCCTACGAGCAGTACTTC.

The sample holds many counts of this clonotype. The CDR3 loop is CSVVRPLDTEAFF. CDR3 nucleotide sequence: TGCAGCGTTGTTAGGCCACTAGACACTGAAGCTTTCTTT. This sequence joins TRBV29-1 and TRBJ1-1; no clear D. Germline lookup yields CDR1 SQVTM and CDR2 ANQGSEA. Between the trimmed V and J ends, which lost 4 bases and 3 bases, there was a span of 12 bases. The CDR3 covers 13 residues.

The CDR3 DNA is TGCGCCAGCAGCGAGGGAGGCGGGTACGAGCAGTACTTC. Translated: CASSEGGGYEQYF. The rearrangement uses TRBV10-2 and TRBJ2-7; a weak D match, TRBD2 (6 bases). The V end was cut by 6 bases, the J end by 4 bases, with 13 bases between. Germline CDR1 and CDR2: WSHSY and SAAADI. The CDR3 is 13 amino acids.

The rearrangement joins TRBV7-2 to TRBJ2-6; the D gene is possibly TRBD1 (6 bases). This CDR3 is built from 17 residues. Deletions cut 7 bases from V and 0 bases from J, with 16 bases between. From germline, CDR1 is SGHTA and CDR2 FQGNSA. The CDR3, as DNA: TGTGCCAGCAACATTCGAGGGGGACCCTCTGGGGCCAACGTCCTGACTTTC. Translated, it gives CASNIRGGPSGANVLTF.

In its sample, this clonotype was seen many times. The CDR3 is CASGYRTGALSTDTQYF. The DNA of the CDR3 is TGTGCCAGCGGTTACCGGACAGGGGCCCTTAGCACAGATACGCAGTATTTT. The chain combines TRBV12-3 or TRBV12-4 with TRBJ2-3, with TRBD1 matching over 9 bases. The CDR3 loop spans 17 amino acids. The junction had 12 bases not matched to a gene; V was cut back by 8 bases and J by 0 bases.

Many counts were recorded for this clonotype. The rearrangement links TRBV7-2 to TRBJ2-7; 8 positions agree with TRBD1. V lost 0 bases, J lost 3 bases, and 1 base stayed unmatched. CDR3 size: 14 residues. Germline V gene sequence: CDR1 SGHTA, CDR2 FQGNSA. The CDR3 protein is CASSLAGTGYEQYF. The DNA of the CDR3 is TGTGCCAGCAGCTTAGCGGGGACAGGCTACGAGCAGTACTTC.